This TCR beta chain was profiled in a study of siplizumab effects on memory and regulatory T cells. Findings and limits, study-wide: Naive T cells appeared more varied than memory cells and looked like key alloresponse contributors.

The CDR3 has 16 residues. V was pared by 7 bases and J by 4 bases, with 22 bases between. Germline-derived CDR1 and CDR2 are MNHNY and SVGAGI (reference sequence). As to this clone: Its specificity is unknown.

Assays captured roughly 9.3 x 10^4 TCR templates per sample. Only in-frame clones appear in the TCRdb table, and some are missing; sequencing was by immunoSEQ multiplex PCR. The table includes about 100,000 clones, around 90% detected once. The specimen was non-Treg CD4+ T cells sorted from blood. V usage is TRBV6-6 and J usage is TRBJ2-5; D gene uncertain. This clonotype was obtained from a human donor in good health. The CDR3 region has the DNA TGTGCCAGCACCTACGCGCCGTTCCCGGTAGGAGAGACCCAGTACTTC. Its protein product is CASTYAPFPVGETQYF.